This T cell receptor (beta chain) appears in the sequencing data of a study of T cells after posttransplantation cyclophosphamide. This clone showed up many times. Generated by immunoSEQ multiplex PCR, the TCRdb table keeps only in-frame clones and is missing some. Observed are approximately 15,000 clones, no singletons, with the top ten taking about 0.54%. Germline CDR1 and CDR2: ENHRY and SYGVKD. The junction had 11 bases not matched to a gene; V was cut back by 3 bases and J by 4 bases. The CDR3 is 17 residues long. Cyclophosphamide on days +3 and +4 followed busulfan-fludarabine conditioning and a marrow graft.

The sequencing used PBMCs, collected after allogeneic stem cell transplant with posttransplant cyclophosphamide. This clonotype originated in a female patient in her thirties or forties who received an allogeneic stem cell transplant from a related donor, was CMV-positive, and had no GVHD. The T cells may partly be graft donor cells. The J gene is TRBJ2-5, the V gene TRBV10-3, with 10 bases that match TRBD2. In DNA, the CDR3 is TGTGCCATCAGTGATCGGGCTAGCGGGAGCAAGCGAGAGACCCAGTACTTC. This encodes CAISDRASGSKRETQYF.